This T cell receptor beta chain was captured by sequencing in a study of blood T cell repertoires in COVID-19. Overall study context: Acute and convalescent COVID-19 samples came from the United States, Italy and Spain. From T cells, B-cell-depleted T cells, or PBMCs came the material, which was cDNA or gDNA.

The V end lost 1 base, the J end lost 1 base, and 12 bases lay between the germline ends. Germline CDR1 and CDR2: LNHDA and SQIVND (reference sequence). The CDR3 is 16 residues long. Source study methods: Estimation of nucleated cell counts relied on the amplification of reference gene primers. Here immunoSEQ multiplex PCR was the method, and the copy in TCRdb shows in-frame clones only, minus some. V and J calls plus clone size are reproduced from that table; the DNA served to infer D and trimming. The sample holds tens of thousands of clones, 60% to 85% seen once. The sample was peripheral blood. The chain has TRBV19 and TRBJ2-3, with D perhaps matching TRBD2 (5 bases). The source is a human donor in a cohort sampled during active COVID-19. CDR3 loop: CASSIGLAFGTDTQYF. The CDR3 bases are TGTGCCAGTAGTATAGGGTTAGCGTTCGGCACAGATACGCAGTATTTT.